This entry features one T cell receptor beta chain sequence. V trimming: 5 bases; J trimming: 5 bases; junction bases outside the gene matches: 12. Looked up from germline, CDR1 is SGHVS and CDR2 is FQNEAQ. The CDR3 is 15 residues long. Clones were read by immunoSEQ multiplex PCR, and TCRdb kept only the in-frame ones, dropping some. Counted here are 40,000 to 45,000 clones, roughly 80% occurring once; the ten biggest clones make up 2.6%. The source of the sample is a study of radiotherapy plus CTLA-4 blockade in lung cancer. Sample: peripheral blood, taken from a patient treated with radiotherapy plus ipilimumab. The clonotype comes from a human donor with non-small cell lung cancer whose response to radiotherapy plus ipilimumab could not be evaluated. V gene TRBV7-8 combines with J gene TRBJ2-7, with TRBD2 identical over 7 bases. The CDR3 DNA sequence: TGTGCCAGCAGCCCAAGCGGGGAAGGCGTCCACGAGCAGTACTTC. Protein: CASSPSGEGVHEQYF.